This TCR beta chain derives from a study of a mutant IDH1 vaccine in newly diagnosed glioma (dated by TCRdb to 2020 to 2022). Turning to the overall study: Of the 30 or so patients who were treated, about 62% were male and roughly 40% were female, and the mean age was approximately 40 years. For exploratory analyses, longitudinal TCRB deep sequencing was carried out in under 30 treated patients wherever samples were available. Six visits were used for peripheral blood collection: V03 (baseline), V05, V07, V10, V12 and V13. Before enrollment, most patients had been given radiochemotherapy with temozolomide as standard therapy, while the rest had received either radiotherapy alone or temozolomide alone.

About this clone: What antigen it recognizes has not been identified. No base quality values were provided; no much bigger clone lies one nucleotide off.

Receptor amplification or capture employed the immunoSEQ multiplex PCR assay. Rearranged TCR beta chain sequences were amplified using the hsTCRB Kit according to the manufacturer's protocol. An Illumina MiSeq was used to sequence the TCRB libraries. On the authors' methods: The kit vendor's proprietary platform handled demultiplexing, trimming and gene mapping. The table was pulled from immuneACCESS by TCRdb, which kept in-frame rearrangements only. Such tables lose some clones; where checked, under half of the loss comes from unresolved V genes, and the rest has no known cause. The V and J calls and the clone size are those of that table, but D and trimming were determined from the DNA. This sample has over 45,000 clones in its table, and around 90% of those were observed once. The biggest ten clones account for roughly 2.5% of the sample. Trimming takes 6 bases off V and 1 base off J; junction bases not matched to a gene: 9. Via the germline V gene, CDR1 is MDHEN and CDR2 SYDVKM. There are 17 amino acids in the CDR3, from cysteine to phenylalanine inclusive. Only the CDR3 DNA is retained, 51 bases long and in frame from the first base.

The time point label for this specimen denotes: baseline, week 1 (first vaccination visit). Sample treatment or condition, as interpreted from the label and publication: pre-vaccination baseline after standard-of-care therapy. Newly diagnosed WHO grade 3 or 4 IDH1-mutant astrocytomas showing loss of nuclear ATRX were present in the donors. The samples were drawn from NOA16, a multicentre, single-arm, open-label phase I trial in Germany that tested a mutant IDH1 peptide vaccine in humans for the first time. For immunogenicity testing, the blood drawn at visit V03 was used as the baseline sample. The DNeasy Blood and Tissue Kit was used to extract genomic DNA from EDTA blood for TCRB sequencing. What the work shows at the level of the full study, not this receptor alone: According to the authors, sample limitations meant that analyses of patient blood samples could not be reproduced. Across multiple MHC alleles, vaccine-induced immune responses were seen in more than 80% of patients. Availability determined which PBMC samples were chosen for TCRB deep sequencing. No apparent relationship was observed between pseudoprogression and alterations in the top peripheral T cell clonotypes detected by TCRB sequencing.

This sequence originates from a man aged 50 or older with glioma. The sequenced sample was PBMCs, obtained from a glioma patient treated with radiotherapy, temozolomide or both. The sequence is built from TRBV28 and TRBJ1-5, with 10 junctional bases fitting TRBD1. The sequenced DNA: TGTGCCAGCAGCGATGCCGACAGGGGGCTAAGCAATCAGCCCCAGCATTTT. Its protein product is CASSDADRGLSNQPQHF. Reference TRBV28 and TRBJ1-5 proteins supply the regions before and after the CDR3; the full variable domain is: DVKVTQSSRYLVKRTGEKVFLECVQDMDHENMFWYRQDPGLGLRLIYFSYDVKMKEKGDIPEGYSVSREKKERFSLILESASTNQTSMYLCASSDADRGLSNQPQHFGDGTRLSIL.